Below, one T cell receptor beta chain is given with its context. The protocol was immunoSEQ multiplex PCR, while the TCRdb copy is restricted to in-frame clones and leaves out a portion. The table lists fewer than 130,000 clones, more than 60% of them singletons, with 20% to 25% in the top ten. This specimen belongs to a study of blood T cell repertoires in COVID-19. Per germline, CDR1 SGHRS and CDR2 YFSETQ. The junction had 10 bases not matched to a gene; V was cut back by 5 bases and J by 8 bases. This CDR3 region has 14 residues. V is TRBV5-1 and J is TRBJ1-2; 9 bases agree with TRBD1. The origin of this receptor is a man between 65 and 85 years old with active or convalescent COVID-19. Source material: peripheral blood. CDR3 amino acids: CASSFTGQGDGYTF. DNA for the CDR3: TGCGCCAGCAGTTTCACGGGACAGGGTGACGGCTACACCTTC.